This record covers a single T cell receptor (beta chain). Its antigen is as yet unknown. This record comes from a study of a mutant IDH1 vaccine in newly diagnosed glioma. In the study overall: Patients got their first vaccination 4-6 weeks after radiotherapy alone, or with temozolomide cycles. Findings of the study overall: Pseudoprogression apparently tracked independently of changes in top peripheral T cell clonotypes.

Time point described: week 35, safety follow-up. Topical imiquimod was applied with each vaccine dose, which held 300 ug of mutant IDH1 20-mer peptide. Produced via immunoSEQ multiplex PCR; TCRdb's table is partial and in-frame only. The data show roughly 68,000 clones, with 60% to 75% seen just once and approximately 4.8% held by the top ten. The sequence came from a man aged 50 to 59 with glioma. The input for sequencing was PBMCs, taken from a glioma patient whose treatment included an IDH1 peptide vaccine.

The CDR3 is CASSREGQGAGYTF. The CDR3 bases are TGTGCCAGCAGCCGGGAGGGACAGGGTGCCGGCTACACCTTC. V and J are TRBV5-4 and TRBJ1-2, with 9 bases identical to TRBD1. Germline CDR1 SGHNT, CDR2 YYREEE (reference sequence). This CDR3 contains 14 residues. Trimming cost V 4 bases and J 8 bases; bases outside gene matches: 9.